Following are 21 T cell receptor beta chains from one sample sequenced in a study of blood T cell repertoires in COVID-19. Sequenced by immunoSEQ multiplex PCR; TCRdb stores in-frame clones only, minus some. There are approximately 210,000 clones in the sample; around 80% occur only once, and approximately 12% lies in the top ten. Sequenced material: peripheral blood. The source is a woman in her 40s with acute or convalescent COVID-19.

The table lists this clone with a count of one. The chain links TRBV15 to TRBJ1-5; a possible D gene is TRBD1 (5 bases). The germline V gene encodes CDR1 LNHNV and CDR2 YYDKDF (reference sequence). V lost 3 bases and J lost 4, with 16 bases in between. The CDR3 sequence is 16 residues long. The CDR3 DNA sequence: TGTGCCACCAGCAGCAGGGAACAGATCTGGAATCAGCCCCAGCATTTT. Amino acid sequence: CATSSREQIWNQPQHF.

This clone has a single count. This sequence joins TRBV7-2 and TRBJ2-3, with 8 bases identical to TRBD2. With V trimmed by 5 bases and J by 7 bases, 8 bases remained unmatched. The CDR3 has 14 residues. Per the germline V gene, CDR1 is SGHTA and CDR2 is FQGNSA. This CDR3 reads CASSTPSGRHTQYF. The DNA of the CDR3 is TGTGCCAGCAGCACCCCTAGCGGGCGCCATACGCAGTATTTT. Full variable domain (outside the CDR3, taken from reference TRBV7-2 and TRBJ2-3): GAGVSQSPSNKVTEKGKDVELRCDPISGHTALYWYRQSLGQGLEFLIYFQGNSAPDKSGLPSDRFSAERTGGSVSTLTIQRTQQEDSAVYLCASSTPSGRHTQYFGPGTRLTVL.

This sequence joins TRBV7-3 and TRBJ2-2; TRBD2 matches 11 bases. Germline V lookup: CDR1 SGHTA, CDR2 FQGTGA. Losses at the gene ends were 1 base for V and 10 bases for J; bases not matched to a gene: 14. The CDR3 runs to 18 residues. The CDR3 loop is CASSLMSLAGGLGTELFF. The CDR3, as DNA: TGTGCCAGCAGCTTAATGTCCCTAGCGGGGGGCCTTGGGACGGAGCTGTTTTTT.

This chain uses TRBV11-3 with TRBJ1-1; the D is unclear. CDR1 and CDR2 from the germline V gene are SGHNT and YENEEA. The CDR3 length is 13 residues. V was shortened by 6 bases and J by 7 bases, with 15 bases between the two germline ends. CDR3 nucleotides: TGTGCCAGCAGTTTTGGTCGCGGTCTTGAAGCTTTCTTT. Translated, it gives CASSFGRGLEAFF.

The rearrangement links TRBV28 to TRBJ2-7; TRBD2 agrees at 7 bases. The ends lost 2 bases at V and 5 bases at J; junction bases unmatched: 6. Germline assignment: CDR1 MDHEN and CDR2 SYDVKM. The CDR3 contains 14 residues. The CDR3 is CASSLGGVLNEQYF. The CDR3 region has the DNA TGTGCCAGCAGTTTAGGGGGGGTACTAAACGAGCAGTACTTC. The full variable domain, rest sourced from reference TRBV28 and TRBJ2-7, is DVKVTQSSRYLVKRTGEKVFLECVQDMDHENMFWYRQDPGLGLRLIYFSYDVKMKEKGDIPEGYSVSREKKERFSLILESASTNQTSMYLCASSLGGVLNEQYFGPGTRLTVT.

V usage is TRBV10-3 and J usage is TRBJ2-7; TRBD2 matches at 10 bases. This CDR3 region has 14 residues. CDR1 and CDR2 (germline): ENHRY, SYGVKD. Trimming removed 3 bases from V and 7 bases from J; junction bases left unmatched: 6. The CDR3 nucleotides read TGTGCCATCAGTGACGTGGGACTAGCGAAAGAGCAGTACTTC. Protein sequence: CAISDVGLAKEQYF.

J is TRBJ2-7 and V is TRBV4-2; TRBD2 matches 13 bases. From germline, CDR1 is LGHNA and CDR2 YNFKEQ. V was pared by 5 bases and J by 4 bases, with 5 bases of the junction left unmatched. The CDR3 is 15 residues long. The CDR3 DNA sequence: TGTGCCAGCAGCGACGGACTAGCGGGAGTTTACGAGCAGTACTTC. Its translation: CASSDGLAGVYEQYF.

The rearrangement links TRBV4-2 to TRBJ1-5; possibly TRBD1 for D (5 bases). Germline lookup yields CDR1 LGHNA and CDR2 YNFKEQ. Trimming removed 2 bases at V and 8 bases at J, with 16 bases between. The CDR3 is 15 amino acids. The CDR3 DNA reads as TGTGCCAGCAGCCAACAGGGTAGGGCAATAGAGCCCCAGCATTTT. This gives the protein CASSQQGRAIEPQHF.

CDR3 in amino acids: CASTYLARHGYTF. The CDR3 DNA reads as TGTGCCAGCACCTACCTGGCGCGGCATGGCTACACCTTC. This sequence joins TRBV12-3 or TRBV12-4 and TRBJ1-2; D is ambiguous. The CDR3 covers 13 residues. Trimming left V 7 bases short and J 6 bases short, with 15 bases between.

This clone turned up a few times. The chain joins TRBV2 to TRBJ1-3; D is unclear. V shed 2 bases and J shed 0 bases, with 11 bases lying between them. This CDR3 contains 16 residues. Germline loops: CDR1 SNHLY, CDR2 FYNNEI. CDR3 residues: CASSEWAANSGNTIYF. Written as DNA, the CDR3 is TGTGCCAGCAGTGAATGGGCAGCCAACTCTGGAAACACCATATATTTT.

The CDR3 here is CATSDFTGTSVQETQYF. As DNA, the CDR3 is TGTGCCACCAGTGATTTTACCGGGACTAGCGTACAAGAGACCCAGTACTTC. The V gene is TRBV24-1, the J gene TRBJ2-5; 10 nucleotides align to TRBD2. The CDR3 extends over 17 amino acids. Germline assignment: CDR1 KGHDR and CDR2 SFDVKD. V was pared by 1 base and J by 2 bases, with 6 bases of the junction left unmatched.

The chain joins TRBV12-5 to TRBJ2-1; 9 bases align to TRBD1. J gave up 0 bases and V 1 base, and 1 base lay outside the gene matches. CDR1 and CDR2 from the germline V gene are LGHNT and FRNRAP. This CDR3 contains 16 residues. CDR3 amino acids: CASGLATGGSYNEQFF. The CDR3 bases are TGTGCTAGTGGTTTGGCGACAGGGGGCTCCTACAATGAGCAGTTCTTC.

This clone was seen a single time. This chain's CDR3 is CASSFAGSYEQYF. CDR3 coding DNA: TGTGCCAGCAGCTTCGCGGGATCCTACGAGCAGTACTTC. The V gene is TRBV5-6, the J gene TRBJ2-7; tentative D call: TRBD2 (6 bases). The CDR3 length is 13 residues. V lost 2 bases, J lost 1 base, and 7 bases lay in between. Germline values: CDR1 SGHDT, CDR2 YYEEEE.

The chain employs TRBV24-1 and TRBJ1-2, with D possibly matching TRBD1 (5 bases). Germline V gives CDR1 KGHDR, CDR2 SFDVKD. The CDR3 is 13 amino acids. With 4 bases removed from V and 5 bases from J, the gap between germline ends came to 10 bases. The CDR3 DNA is TGTGCCACCAGTGACTCGACAGCATATGGCTACACCTTC. Translating it yields CATSDSTAYGYTF.

This rearrangement joins TRBV23-1 to TRBJ1-5, with D unresolved. TRBV23-1 is marked as an open reading frame, function uncertain. The CDR3 covers 14 residues. V was trimmed by 7 bases and J by 1 base, leaving 11 bases between them. In nucleotides, the CDR3 is TGCGCCAGCATTTGGGTGAGGAGCAATCAGCCCCAGCATTTT. Translating gives CASIWVRSNQPQHF.

This clone appeared a single time. The chain joins TRBV7-2 to TRBJ2-1; TRBD2 agrees at 10 bases. This CDR3 spans 17 amino acids. CDR1 and CDR2 from the germline V gene are SGHTA and FQGNSA. V was pared by 3 bases and J by 8 bases, with 13 bases of the junction left unmatched. The CDR3 is CASSFPSGSYGFDEQFF. Here the CDR3 DNA reads TGTGCCAGCAGCTTTCCTAGCGGGAGTTACGGTTTCGATGAGCAGTTCTTC.

This clone has just a few counts. Other DNA variants within this sample encode the same CDR3. The chain employs TRBV5-6 and TRBJ2-3; 11 positions agree with TRBD2. This CDR3 region has 16 residues. Germline CDR1 and CDR2: SGHDT and YYEEEE. The J segment lost 6 bases and the V segment lost 1 base, leaving 7 bases of the junction unmatched. In DNA, the CDR3 is TGTGCCAGCAGCTTGATAGCGGGGGGGCCAGGTGATACGCAGTATTTT. Translating it yields CASSLIAGGPGDTQYF.

The V and J genes are TRBV6-4 and TRBJ2-3; 8 bases match TRBD2. CDR1 MRHNA and CDR2 SNTAGT come from the germline V gene. Germline trimming cut 3 bases from V and 6 bases from J; bases unmatched to any gene: 11. The CDR3 sequence is 16 residues long. CDR3 in amino acids: CASSDDGAGGPDTQYF. In nucleotides, the CDR3 is TGTGCCAGCAGTGATGATGGCGCGGGAGGACCCGATACGCAGTATTTT.

V gene TRBV6-6 combines with J gene TRBJ2-7; D might be TRBD1 (7 bases). The CDR3 contains 15 residues. V lost 6 bases, J lost 0 bases, and 15 bases lay in between. Germline V CDR1 and CDR2: MNHNY, SVGAGI (reference sequence). The CDR3 DNA reads as TGTGCCAGCAGAGGGACAGCGGGCGTCTCCTACGAGCAGTACTTC. Translation: CASRGTAGVSYEQYF.

The chain carries TRBV4-3 and TRBJ1-1; tentatively, D is TRBD1 (6 bases). Germline loops: CDR1 LGHNA, CDR2 YSLEER. The ends were cut back, 1 base at V and 5 bases at J, with 14 bases in the middle. This CDR3 is 15 amino acids long. The DNA of the CDR3 is TGCGCCAGCAGCCAAGGTGGGGGGGCTTCGACTGAAGCTTTCTTT. Protein: CASSQGGGASTEAFF.

This clone has just a few counts. CDR3 protein: CASSQVAGAGNEQFF. CDR3 DNA sequence: TGTGCCAGCAGCCAAGTAGCGGGAGCAGGCAATGAGCAGTTCTTC. The chain joins TRBV7-6 to TRBJ2-1; 9 bases agree with TRBD2. Germline assignment: CDR1 SGHVS and CDR2 FNYEAQ. The junction had 8 bases not matched to a gene; V was cut back by 5 bases and J by 6 bases. CDR3 length: 15 amino acids.